Listed below are T cell receptor beta chains from one sample, sequenced in a study of CD8+CD57+ T cells in acquired aplastic anemia. MiXCR was run by TCRdb on the reads, yielding one entry per CDR3 protein. Of hundreds of thousands of distinct CDR3 sequences in the sample, around 82% were seen once. Sequencing input: sorted CD4+, CD8+, or CD8+CD57+ T cells (not recorded which) from PBMCs. These TCRs come from a human donor with aplastic anemia. Both conserved end residues are part of each CDR3. The D gene is left open where the match is weak. Not every row has a clone size; where given, it reads once, few, many or a size class.

DNA: TGTGCCAGCAGCAGGGGGAACGGATCGGATACGCATGGTTTT
CDR3: CASSRGNGSDTHGF
J: TRBJ2-3
D: .
size: .
V: TRBV7-6

DNA: TGTGCCAGCAGCAGAGATCCGCTCACCAGACTCACAGTTCAGTTCTTC
CDR3: CASSRDPLTRLTVQFF
J: TRBJ2-1
D: .
size: .
V: TRBV7-2

DNA: TGTGCCAACGGCATAGGCAGCGACCAAGAGACCCAGTACTTC
CDR3: CANGIGSDQETQYF
J: TRBJ2-5
D: .
size: once
V: TRBV15

DNA: .
CDR3: CASSGGSGTQYFVF
J: TRBJ2-1
D: .
size: .
V: TRBV9

DNA: TGTGCCAGCAGAGGGACAGGGGTTGAGCAGTATTTT
CDR3: CASRGTGVEQYF
J: TRBJ2-3
D: TRBD1
size: .
V: TRBV27

DNA: TGTGCCAGCAGCTCTAGGGGGGACTGGGGAGTATATAGGTACACCTTC
CDR3: CASSSRGDWGVYRYTF
J: TRBJ1-2
D: .
size: .
V: TRBV7-3

DNA: TGTGCCAGCAGCTTGCGGGAGGAAGAGACCCAGTACTTC
CDR3: CASSLREEETQYF
J: TRBJ2-5
D: TRBD2
size: .
V: TRBV5-6

DNA: TGTGCCACCGGGGGCGGGGGCACAGAAGCGCAGTATTTT
CDR3: CATGGGGTEAQYF
J: TRBJ2-3
D: .
size: .
V: TRBV15

DNA: TGTGCCAGCAGCTTATGTTCCGATGGGCAGTATTTT
CDR3: CASSLCSDGQYF
J: TRBJ2-3
D: .
size: .
V: TRBV7-3

DNA: TGTGCCAGTAAGGTGGGATCCTCTGGAAACACCATATATTTT
CDR3: CASKVGSSGNTIYF
J: TRBJ1-3
D: .
size: .
V: TRBV2

DNA: TGTGCCAGCAGCGGGGTAGGGGATTTCGAGCAGTACTTC
CDR3: CASSGVGDFEQYF
J: TRBJ2-7
D: .
size: .
V: TRBV6-1

DNA: TGTGCCAGCAGCTTAGCCCACGGGACCAAAACGCAGTATTTT
CDR3: CASSLAHGTKTQYF
J: TRBJ2-3
D: .
size: .
V: TRBV7-3

DNA: TGCAGTGCTAGAGGTCAGGGTGACAGGGACACAGATACGCAGTATTTT
CDR3: CSARGQGDRDTDTQYF
J: TRBJ2-3
D: TRBD1
size: once
V: TRBV20-1

DNA: TGTGCCAGCAGCTTAGATTCGACAAGGCAGTATTTTGCTTTCTTT
CDR3: CASSLDSTRQYFAFF
J: TRBJ1-1
D: .
size: .
V: TRBV9

DNA: TGTGCCAGCAGCCAGGGGGGCGCAACCGATAAGTATCAGCAGTTCTTC
CDR3: CASSQGGATDKYQQFF
J: TRBJ2-1
D: .
size: .
V: TRBV9

DNA: TGTGCCAGCAGCTTGGAGACGGACGGGCAGTATTTT
CDR3: CASSLETDGQYF
J: TRBJ2-3
D: .
size: .
V: TRBV11-3

DNA: TGTGCCAGCAGTCATCCCTACTTACGACAGGGCAATCAGCCCCAGCATTTT
CDR3: CASSHPYLRQGNQPQHF
J: TRBJ1-5
D: .
size: many
V: TRBV2

DNA: TGTGCCACCGTGGCCGGGGGCACCGGGGAGCTGTTTTTT
CDR3: CATVAGGTGELFF
J: TRBJ2-2
D: .
size: few
V: TRBV24-1

DNA: TGTGCCTGCAGCTTAGCGGCGTACCCCGAGACCCAGTATTTT
CDR3: CACSLAAYPETQYF
J: TRBJ2-3
D: .
size: .
V: TRBV7-9

DNA: TGTGCCAGTAGTACCACCACAGGGTGGGAAAAACTGTTTTTT
CDR3: CASSTTTGWEKLFF
J: TRBJ1-4
D: .
size: once
V: TRBV19

DNA: TGTGCCAGCAGGGGGGGAATAGCGGACACAAATACGTTTTTT
CDR3: CASRGGIADTNTFF
J: TRBJ1-4
D: .
size: .
V: TRBV9

DNA: TGTGCCAGCAGCTTTCATCCGGACGGGACAGCCTTTTCCGAGCAGTTCTTC
CDR3: CASSFHPDGTAFSEQFF
J: TRBJ2-1
D: TRBD1
size: .
V: TRBV7-2

DNA: TGTGCCAGCAGTGAAGGGCCGACATGGGGGGGAGGCTACACCTTC
CDR3: CASSEGPTWGGGYTF
J: TRBJ1-2
D: .
size: .
V: TRBV2

DNA: TGTGCCAGCAGTTACTCCCAGGGTTCAGGCTACACCTTC
CDR3: CASSYSQGSGYTF
J: TRBJ1-2
D: .
size: .
V: TRBV6-5

DNA: TGTGCCAGCGGCGCCGGGGGCACGGATACGCAGCATTTT
CDR3: CASGAGGTDTQHF
J: TRBJ1-5
D: .
size: .
V: TRBV9

DNA: TGTGCCACCAGCAGGGGCTCAGGGCAAGAGACCAAGTACTTC
CDR3: CATSRGSGQETKYF
J: TRBJ2-5
D: .
size: .
V: TRBV7-9

DNA: TGTGCCAGCAGCTTCACTCTAGGACGGACATACCGTTCCACCTTC
CDR3: CASSFTLGRTYRSTF
J: TRBJ1-2
D: .
size: .
V: TRBV7-8

DNA: TGTGCCAGCAGCTTGGAGGGGGCAGGGAACACTGAAGCTTCCTTT
CDR3: CASSLEGAGNTEASF
J: TRBJ1-1
D: TRBD1
size: once
V: TRBV5-6

DNA: TGTGCCAGTAGTATAGCGGGCGGAGCCAACACTGAGCAGTTCTTC
CDR3: CASSIAGGANTEQFF
J: TRBJ2-1
D: TRBD2
size: .
V: TRBV2

DNA: TGTGCCAGCAGCTTAGGGAGAGTCGGCTGGGGGGACAACGTCCTGACTTTC
CDR3: CASSLGRVGWGDNVLTF
J: TRBJ2-6
D: .
size: .
V: TRBV7-9

DNA: TGTGCCAGCAACGTGGGGGACAGTCAGGGAGGAAACACCTTC
CDR3: CASNVGDSQGGNTF
J: TRBJ1-2
D: TRBD1
size: once
V: TRBV9

DNA: TGTGCCAGCTCAAGAGAGGGCAACGCCGTTGCACACGTACTGACTTTC
CDR3: CASSREGNAVAHVLTF
J: TRBJ2-6
D: .
size: once
V: TRBV7-9

DNA: TGTGCCAGCAGCTCCGCTACGAGGGGGAACGCTGACTTTTTCTTT
CDR3: CASSSATRGNADFFF
J: TRBJ1-1
D: .
size: .
V: TRBV7-6

DNA: TGTGCCAGCAGCTTAGGGGGAGGTCCCGATACGCAGCTTTACTTT
CDR3: CASSLGGGPDTQLYF
J: TRBJ1-6
D: .
size: .
V: TRBV7-8

DNA: TGTGCCAGCGGCTTAGCGGGAGGTCATACGCAGTATTTT
CDR3: CASGLAGGHTQYF
J: TRBJ2-3
D: TRBD2
size: .
V: TRBV11-3

DNA: TGTGCCAGCAGCTTAGAAGACAGCGGGCAGCCCCAGCATGAAGCTTTCTTT
CDR3: CASSLEDSGQPQHEAFF
J: TRBJ1-1
D: .
size: .
V: TRBV7-9

DNA: TGTGCCAGCAGTCGGGGACAGGGATCGCGGCAGCCCCAGCATTTT
CDR3: CASSRGQGSRQPQHF
J: TRBJ1-5
D: TRBD1
size: .
V: TRBV12-3/TRBV12-4

DNA: TGTGCCAGCAGCTTGGAGAGGGAGCTAGGTGAGCAGTTCTTC
CDR3: CASSLERELGEQFF
J: TRBJ2-1
D: .
size: few
V: TRBV5-6

DNA: TGTGCCAGCAGCGTAGGGACCGCCCGAAAGCAGGACCAGCATTTT
CDR3: CASSVGTARKQDQHF
J: TRBJ1-5
D: .
size: once
V: TRBV7-9

DNA: TGTGCCAGCAGTTTAGCATCCGGGTTCGCGAACACCGATTTT
CDR3: CASSLASGFANTDF
J: TRBJ2-3
D: .
size: .
V: TRBV9

DNA: TGTGCCAGCAGCTTAGGACAGCGTAACATTCAGTACTTC
CDR3: CASSLGQRNIQYF
J: TRBJ2-4
D: .
size: .
V: TRBV7-9

DNA: TGTGCCAGCAGCCATAGCGGGGATACGACCGATACGCAGTATTTT
CDR3: CASSHSGDTTDTQYF
J: TRBJ2-3
D: TRBD2
size: .
V: TRBV7-4

DNA: TGTGCCAGCAGTCGTCCACCCCACAATGAGCAGTTCTTC
CDR3: CASSRPPHNEQFF
J: TRBJ2-1
D: .
size: .
V: TRBV6-5

DNA: TGTGCCAGCAGCTTAACGGGAGGGCCCGCGCAGCAGTTT
CDR3: CASSLTGGPAQQF
J: TRBJ2-3
D: TRBD2
size: .
V: TRBV7-8

DNA: TGTGTCACCAGCAGAGCGAGCAAGCAAGGGACCCAGTTCTTC
CDR3: CVTSRASKQGTQFF
J: TRBJ2-1
D: .
size: .
V: TRBV7-9

DNA: TGCAGTGCTAGAGATATAGGACAGGGAGATGAAAAACTGTTTTTT
CDR3: CSARDIGQGDEKLFF
J: TRBJ1-4
D: TRBD1
size: .
V: TRBV20-1

DNA: TGTGCCAGCAGCTTAGACCTGACAGATAAGACTGAAGCTTTCTTT
CDR3: CASSLDLTDKTEAFF
J: TRBJ1-1
D: .
size: .
V: TRBV7-2

DNA: TGTGCCAGCAGTCTTCAGGGGGCGATCACAGATACGCACACCTTC
CDR3: CASSLQGAITDTHTF
J: TRBJ1-2
D: TRBD1
size: once
V: TRBV9

DNA: TGTGCCAGCAGCTTAGCGGGAGATACCGCTACGCCGTATTTT
CDR3: CASSLAGDTATPYF
J: TRBJ2-3
D: .
size: .
V: TRBV7-2

DNA: TGCAGTGCTAGGACAGGCGACACTGAAGATGAAAAACTGTTTTTT
CDR3: CSARTGDTEDEKLFF
J: TRBJ1-4
D: .
size: .
V: TRBV20-1

DNA: TGCGCCAGCAGCTCAAACAAGGGCAACTCAACTCTCCCCTTT
CDR3: CASSSNKGNSTLPF
J: TRBJ1-6
D: .
size: .
V: TRBV7-3

DNA: TGTGCCACCAGTGCTAATACAGGAAACAGGGAGACCCAGTACTTC
CDR3: CATSANTGNRETQYF
J: TRBJ2-5
D: .
size: .
V: TRBV24-1

DNA: TGTGCCAGCAGCTTAGGTGTGGGGGTGGCTTACGAGCAGTACTTC
CDR3: CASSLGVGVAYEQYF
J: TRBJ2-7
D: .
size: .
V: TRBV7-6

DNA: TGTGCCAGCAGCTCAGGGTCAGATACGCAGTATTTTCCCCAGCATTTT
CDR3: CASSSGSDTQYFPQHF
J: TRBJ1-5
D: .
size: .
V: TRBV9

DNA: TGTGCCAGCAGCTTACCGGGAGGCGCGGAGACCGATGAGCAGTTCTTC
CDR3: CASSLPGGAETDEQFF
J: TRBJ2-1
D: TRBD2
size: .
V: TRBV7-8

DNA: TGTGCCATCAGTGAGTCTGAAGCGGGGCCGGGACAGAGAACAGATACGCAGTATTTT
CDR3: CAISESEAGPGQRTDTQYF
J: TRBJ2-3
D: .
size: .
V: TRBV12-3/TRBV12-4

DNA: TGTGCCAGCAGCCCACCCGCGGAAGATACGCAGTATTTT
CDR3: CASSPPAEDTQYF
J: TRBJ2-3
D: .
size: once
V: TRBV7-9

DNA: TGTGCCAGCAGGTTGACAGGAGGAGACTACGAGCAGTACTTC
CDR3: CASRLTGGDYEQYF
J: TRBJ2-7
D: .
size: .
V: TRBV10-2

DNA: TGTGCCAGTACGCTAGGAGGGAGGGCTAGCACAGATACGCAGTATTTT
CDR3: CASTLGGRASTDTQYF
J: TRBJ2-3
D: TRBD2
size: .
V: TRBV19